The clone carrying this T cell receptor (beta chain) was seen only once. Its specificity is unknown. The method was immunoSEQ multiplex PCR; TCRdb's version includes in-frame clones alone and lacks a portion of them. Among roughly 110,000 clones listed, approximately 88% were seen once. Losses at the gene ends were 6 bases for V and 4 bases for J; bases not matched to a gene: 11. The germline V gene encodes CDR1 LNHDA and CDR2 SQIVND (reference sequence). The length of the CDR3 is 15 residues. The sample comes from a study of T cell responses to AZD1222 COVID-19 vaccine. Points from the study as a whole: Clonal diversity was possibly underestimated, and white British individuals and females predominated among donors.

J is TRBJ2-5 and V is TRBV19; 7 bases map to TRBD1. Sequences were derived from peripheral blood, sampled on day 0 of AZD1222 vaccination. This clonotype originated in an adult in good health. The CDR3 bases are TGTGCCAGTAGCGAACAGGGGATTTATCGAGAGACCCAGTACTTC. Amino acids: CASSEQGIYRETQYF. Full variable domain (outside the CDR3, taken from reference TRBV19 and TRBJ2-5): DGGITQSPKYLFRKEGQNVTLSCEQNLNHDAMYWYRQDPGQGLRLIYYSQIVNDFQKGDIAEGYSVSREKKESFPLTVTSAQKNPTAFYLCASSEQGIYRETQYFGPGTRLLVL.